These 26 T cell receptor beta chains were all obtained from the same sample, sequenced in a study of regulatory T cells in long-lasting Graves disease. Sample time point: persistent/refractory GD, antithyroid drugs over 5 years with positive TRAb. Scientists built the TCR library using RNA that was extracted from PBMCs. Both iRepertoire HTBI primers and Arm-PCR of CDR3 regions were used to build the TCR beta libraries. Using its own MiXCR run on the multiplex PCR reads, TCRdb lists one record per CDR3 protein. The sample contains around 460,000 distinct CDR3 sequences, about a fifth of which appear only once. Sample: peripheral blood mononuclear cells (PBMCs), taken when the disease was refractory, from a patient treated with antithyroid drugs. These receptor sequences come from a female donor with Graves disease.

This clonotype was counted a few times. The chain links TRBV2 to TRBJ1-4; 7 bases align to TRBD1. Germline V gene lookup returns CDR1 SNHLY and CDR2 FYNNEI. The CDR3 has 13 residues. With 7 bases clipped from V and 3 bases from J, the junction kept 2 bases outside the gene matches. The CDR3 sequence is CASTGTANEKLFF. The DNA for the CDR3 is TGTGCCAGCACCGGGACAGCTAATGAAAAACTGTTTTTT.

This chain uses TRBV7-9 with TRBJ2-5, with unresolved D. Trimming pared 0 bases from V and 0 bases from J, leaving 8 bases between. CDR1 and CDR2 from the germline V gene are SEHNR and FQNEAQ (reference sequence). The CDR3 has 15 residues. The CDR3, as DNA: TGTGCCAGCAGCTTAGCGTCATCGTACCAAGAGACCCAGTACTTC. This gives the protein CASSLASSYQETQYF.

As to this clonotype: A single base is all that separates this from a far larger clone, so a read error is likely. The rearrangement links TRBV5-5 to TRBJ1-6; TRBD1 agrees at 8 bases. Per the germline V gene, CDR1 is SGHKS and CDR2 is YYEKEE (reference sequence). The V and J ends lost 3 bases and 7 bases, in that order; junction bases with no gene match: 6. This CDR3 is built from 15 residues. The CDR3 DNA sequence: TGTGCCAGCAGCTCTTGGGACAGGAACAATTCACCCCTCCACTTT. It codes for CASSSWDRNNSPLHF.

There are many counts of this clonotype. CDR3 in amino acids: CASSYRDRVSGEQYF. CDR3 coding DNA: TGTGCCAGCAGTTACCGGGACAGGGTCTCAGGGGAGCAGTACTTC. V gene TRBV28 combines with J gene TRBJ2-7; TRBD1 agrees at 9 bases. The CDR3 covers 15 residues. The germline V gene encodes CDR1 MDHEN and CDR2 SYDVKM. V was pared by 4 bases and J by 7 bases, with 11 bases of the junction left unmatched.

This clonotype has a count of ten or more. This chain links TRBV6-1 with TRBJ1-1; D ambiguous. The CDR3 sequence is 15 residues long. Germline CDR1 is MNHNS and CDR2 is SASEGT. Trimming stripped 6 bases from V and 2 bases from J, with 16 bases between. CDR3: CASRVLSAANTEAFF. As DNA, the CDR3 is TGTGCCAGCAGGGTACTCTCAGCGGCAAACACTGAAGCTTTCTTT.

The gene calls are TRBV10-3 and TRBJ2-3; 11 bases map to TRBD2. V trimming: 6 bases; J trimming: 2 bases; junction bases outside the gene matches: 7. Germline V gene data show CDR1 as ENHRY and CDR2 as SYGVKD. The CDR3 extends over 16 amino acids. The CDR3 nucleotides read TGTGCCATCAGGACGGGACTAGCGGAACACACAGATACGCAGTATTTT. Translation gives CAIRTGLAEHTDTQYF.

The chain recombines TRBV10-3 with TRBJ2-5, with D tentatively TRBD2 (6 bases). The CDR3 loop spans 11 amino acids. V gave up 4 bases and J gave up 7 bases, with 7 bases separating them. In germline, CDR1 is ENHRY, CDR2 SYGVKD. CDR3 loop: CAISVGGTQYF. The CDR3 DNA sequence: TGTGCCATCAGTGTGGGAGGGACCCAGTACTTC.

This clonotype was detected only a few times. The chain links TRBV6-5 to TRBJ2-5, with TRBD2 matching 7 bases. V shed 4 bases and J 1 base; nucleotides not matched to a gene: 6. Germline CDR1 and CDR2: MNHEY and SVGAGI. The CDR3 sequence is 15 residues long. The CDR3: CASSSLSGGQETQYF. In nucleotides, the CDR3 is TGTGCCAGCAGTTCCCTTTCGGGAGGCCAAGAGACCCAGTACTTC.

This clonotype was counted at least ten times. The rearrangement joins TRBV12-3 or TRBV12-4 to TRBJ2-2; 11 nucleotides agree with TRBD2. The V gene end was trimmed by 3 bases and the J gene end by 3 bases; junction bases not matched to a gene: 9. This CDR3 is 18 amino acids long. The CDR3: CASSFGLAGGPDTGELFF. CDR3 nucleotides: TGTGCCAGCAGTTTTGGGCTAGCGGGAGGCCCCGACACCGGGGAGCTGTTTTTT.

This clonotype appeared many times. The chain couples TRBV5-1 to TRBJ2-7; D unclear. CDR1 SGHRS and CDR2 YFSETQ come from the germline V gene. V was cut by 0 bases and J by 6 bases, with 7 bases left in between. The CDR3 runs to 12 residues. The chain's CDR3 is CASSLEWGEQYF. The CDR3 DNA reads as TGCGCCAGCAGCTTGGAGTGGGGCGAGCAGTACTTC. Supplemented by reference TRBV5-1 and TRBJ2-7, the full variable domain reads KAGVTQTPRYLIKTRGQQVTLSCSPISGHRSVSWYQQTPGQGLQFLFEYFSETQRNKGNFPGRFSGRQFSNSRSEMNVSTLELGDSALYLCASSLEWGEQYFGPGTRLTVT.

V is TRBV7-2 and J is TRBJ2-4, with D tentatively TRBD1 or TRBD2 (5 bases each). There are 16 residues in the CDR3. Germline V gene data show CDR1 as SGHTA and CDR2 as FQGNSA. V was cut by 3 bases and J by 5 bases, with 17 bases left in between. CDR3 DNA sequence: TGTGCCAGCAGCTTGGGGGACGGAAGACTTCAAAACATTCAGTACTTC. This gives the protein CASSLGDGRLQNIQYF.

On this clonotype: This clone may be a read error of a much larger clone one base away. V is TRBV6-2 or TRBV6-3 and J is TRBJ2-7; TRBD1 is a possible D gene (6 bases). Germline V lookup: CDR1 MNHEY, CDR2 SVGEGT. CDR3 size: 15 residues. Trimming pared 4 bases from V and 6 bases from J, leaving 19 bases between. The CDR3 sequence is CASSWGLGPTCEQYF. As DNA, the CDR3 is TGTGCCAGCAGTTGGGGGCTGGGGCCTACCTGCGAGCAGTACTTC.

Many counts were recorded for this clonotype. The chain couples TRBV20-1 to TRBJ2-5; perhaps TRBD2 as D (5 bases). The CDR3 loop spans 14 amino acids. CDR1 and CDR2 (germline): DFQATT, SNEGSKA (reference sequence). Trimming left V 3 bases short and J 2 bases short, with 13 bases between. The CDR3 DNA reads TGCAGTGCTAGGCTTACCGGGATTCAAGAGACCCAGTACTTC. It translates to CSARLTGIQETQYF.

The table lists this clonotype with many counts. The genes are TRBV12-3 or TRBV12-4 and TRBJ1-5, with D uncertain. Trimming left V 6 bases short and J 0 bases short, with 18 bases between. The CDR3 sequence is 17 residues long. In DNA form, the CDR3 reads TGTGCCAGCAGCCCCGATAGGGCGCTTTATAGCAATCAGCCCCAGCATTTT. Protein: CASSPDRALYSNQPQHF.

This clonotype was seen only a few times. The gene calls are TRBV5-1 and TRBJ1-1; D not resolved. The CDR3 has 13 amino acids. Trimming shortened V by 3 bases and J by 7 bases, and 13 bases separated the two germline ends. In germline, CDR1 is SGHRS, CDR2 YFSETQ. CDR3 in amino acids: CASSSGSLGEAFF. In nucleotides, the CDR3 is TGCGCCAGCAGCTCCGGGAGCCTAGGTGAAGCTTTCTTT.

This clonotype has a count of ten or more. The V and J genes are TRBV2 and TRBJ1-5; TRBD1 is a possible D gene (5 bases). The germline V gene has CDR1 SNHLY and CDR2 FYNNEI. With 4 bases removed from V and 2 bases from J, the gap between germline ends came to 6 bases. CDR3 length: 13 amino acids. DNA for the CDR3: TGTGCCAGCAGTGTAGGGGGCAATCAGCCCCAGCATTTT. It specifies CASSVGGNQPQHF. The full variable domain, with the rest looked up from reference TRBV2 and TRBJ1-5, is EPEVTQTPSHQVTQMGQEVILRCVPISNHLYFYWYRQILGQKVEFLVSFYNNEISEKSEIFDDQFSVERPDGSNFTLKIRSTKLEDSAMYFCASSVGGNQPQHFGDGTRLSIL.

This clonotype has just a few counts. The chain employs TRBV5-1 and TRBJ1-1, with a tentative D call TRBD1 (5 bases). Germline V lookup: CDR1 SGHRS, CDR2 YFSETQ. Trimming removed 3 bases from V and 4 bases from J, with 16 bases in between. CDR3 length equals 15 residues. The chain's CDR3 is CASSSPGMEGTEAFF. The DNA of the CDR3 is TGCGCCAGCAGCTCTCCAGGGATGGAGGGCACTGAAGCTTTCTTT.

The CDR3 reads CASSQAPGRGPLEAFF. The CDR3 nucleotides read TGCGCCAGCAGCCAGGCCCCGGGCAGGGGGCCCCTCGAAGCTTTCTTT. The rearrangement joins TRBV4-3 to TRBJ1-1; TRBD1 aligns across 8 bases. Trimming at V came to 3 bases and at J to 8 bases, leaving 14 bases not matched to a gene. This CDR3 comprises 16 residues. CDR1 and CDR2 from the germline V gene are LGHNA and YSLEER.

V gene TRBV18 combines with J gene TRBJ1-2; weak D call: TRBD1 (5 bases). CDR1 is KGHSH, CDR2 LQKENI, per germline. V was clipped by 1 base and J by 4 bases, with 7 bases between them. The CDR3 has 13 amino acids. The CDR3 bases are TGTGCCAGCTCACCACGGGACCCCTATGGCTACACCTTC. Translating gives CASSPRDPYGYTF. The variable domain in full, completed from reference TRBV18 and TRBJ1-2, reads NAGVMQNPRHLVRRRGQEARLRCSPMKGHSHVYWYRQLPEEGLKFMVYLQKENIIDESGMPKERFSAEFPKEGPSILRIQQVVRGDSAAYFCASSPRDPYGYTFGSGTRLTVV.

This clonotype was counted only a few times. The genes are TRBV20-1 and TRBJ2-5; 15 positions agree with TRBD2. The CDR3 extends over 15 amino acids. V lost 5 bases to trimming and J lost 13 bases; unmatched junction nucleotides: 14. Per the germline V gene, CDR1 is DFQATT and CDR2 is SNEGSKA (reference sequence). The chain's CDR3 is CSASGLAGGLGGPYF. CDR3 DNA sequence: TGCAGTGCTTCCGGACTAGCGGGGGGGCTGGGCGGTCCGTACTTC.

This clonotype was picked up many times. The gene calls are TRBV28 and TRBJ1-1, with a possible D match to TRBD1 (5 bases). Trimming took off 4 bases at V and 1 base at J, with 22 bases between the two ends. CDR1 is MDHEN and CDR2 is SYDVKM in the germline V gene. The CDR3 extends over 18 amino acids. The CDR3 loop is CASSSLGFLDSTNTEAFF. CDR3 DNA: TGTGCCAGCAGTTCCCTGGGGTTTCTCGACAGTACGAACACTGAAGCTTTCTTT. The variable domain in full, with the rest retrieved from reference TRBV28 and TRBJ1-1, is DVKVTQSSRYLVKRTGEKVFLECVQDMDHENMFWYRQDPGLGLRLIYFSYDVKMKEKGDIPEGYSVSREKKERFSLILESASTNQTSMYLCASSSLGFLDSTNTEAFFGQGTRLTVV.

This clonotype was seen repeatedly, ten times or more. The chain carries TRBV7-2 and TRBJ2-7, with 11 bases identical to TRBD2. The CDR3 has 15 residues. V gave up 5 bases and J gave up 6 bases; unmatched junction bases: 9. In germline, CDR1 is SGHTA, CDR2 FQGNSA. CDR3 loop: CASSLLLAGEGEQYF. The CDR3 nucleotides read TGTGCCAGCAGCCTTTTACTAGCGGGAGAGGGCGAGCAGTACTTC.

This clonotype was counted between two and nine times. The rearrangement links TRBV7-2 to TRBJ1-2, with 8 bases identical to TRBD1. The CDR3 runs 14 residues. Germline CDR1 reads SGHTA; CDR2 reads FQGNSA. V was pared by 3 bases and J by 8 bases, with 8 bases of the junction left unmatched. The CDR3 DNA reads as TGTGCCAGCAGCTTCTCGGACAGGGCAGGGGGCTACACCTTC. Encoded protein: CASSFSDRAGGYTF. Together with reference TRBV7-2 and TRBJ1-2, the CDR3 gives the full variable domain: GAGVSQSPSNKVTEKGKDVELRCDPISGHTALYWYRQSLGQGLEFLIYFQGNSAPDKSGLPSDRFSAERTGGSVSTLTIQRTQQEDSAVYLCASSFSDRAGGYTFGSGTRLTVV.

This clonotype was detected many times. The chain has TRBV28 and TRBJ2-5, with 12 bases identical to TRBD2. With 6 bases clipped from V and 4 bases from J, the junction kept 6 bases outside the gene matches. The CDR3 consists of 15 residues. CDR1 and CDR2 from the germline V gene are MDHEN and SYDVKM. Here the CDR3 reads CASSPTLAGGETQYF. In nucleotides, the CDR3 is TGTGCCAGCAGCCCTACACTAGCGGGAGGAGAGACCCAGTACTTC. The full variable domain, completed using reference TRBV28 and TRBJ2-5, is DVKVTQSSRYLVKRTGEKVFLECVQDMDHENMFWYRQDPGLGLRLIYFSYDVKMKEKGDIPEGYSVSREKKERFSLILESASTNQTSMYLCASSPTLAGGETQYFGPGTRLLVL.

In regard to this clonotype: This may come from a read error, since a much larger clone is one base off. The CDR3, as DNA: TGTGCCAGCGCCAGGGGGAACTATGGCTACACCTTC. Its protein product is CASARGNYGYTF. The chain employs TRBV3-1 and TRBJ1-2; 7 bases fit TRBD1. This CDR3 region has 12 residues. With 8 bases clipped from V and 2 bases from J, the junction kept 2 bases outside the gene matches. Per germline, CDR1 LGHDT and CDR2 YNNKEL (reference sequence).

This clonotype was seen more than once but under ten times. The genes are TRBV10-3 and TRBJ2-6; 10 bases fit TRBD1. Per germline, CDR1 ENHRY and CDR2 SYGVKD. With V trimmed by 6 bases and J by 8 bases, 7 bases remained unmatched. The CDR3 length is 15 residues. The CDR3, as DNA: TGTGCCATCAGGACAGGGGGCGACCCTTCCAACGTCCTGACTTTC. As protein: CAIRTGGDPSNVLTF.